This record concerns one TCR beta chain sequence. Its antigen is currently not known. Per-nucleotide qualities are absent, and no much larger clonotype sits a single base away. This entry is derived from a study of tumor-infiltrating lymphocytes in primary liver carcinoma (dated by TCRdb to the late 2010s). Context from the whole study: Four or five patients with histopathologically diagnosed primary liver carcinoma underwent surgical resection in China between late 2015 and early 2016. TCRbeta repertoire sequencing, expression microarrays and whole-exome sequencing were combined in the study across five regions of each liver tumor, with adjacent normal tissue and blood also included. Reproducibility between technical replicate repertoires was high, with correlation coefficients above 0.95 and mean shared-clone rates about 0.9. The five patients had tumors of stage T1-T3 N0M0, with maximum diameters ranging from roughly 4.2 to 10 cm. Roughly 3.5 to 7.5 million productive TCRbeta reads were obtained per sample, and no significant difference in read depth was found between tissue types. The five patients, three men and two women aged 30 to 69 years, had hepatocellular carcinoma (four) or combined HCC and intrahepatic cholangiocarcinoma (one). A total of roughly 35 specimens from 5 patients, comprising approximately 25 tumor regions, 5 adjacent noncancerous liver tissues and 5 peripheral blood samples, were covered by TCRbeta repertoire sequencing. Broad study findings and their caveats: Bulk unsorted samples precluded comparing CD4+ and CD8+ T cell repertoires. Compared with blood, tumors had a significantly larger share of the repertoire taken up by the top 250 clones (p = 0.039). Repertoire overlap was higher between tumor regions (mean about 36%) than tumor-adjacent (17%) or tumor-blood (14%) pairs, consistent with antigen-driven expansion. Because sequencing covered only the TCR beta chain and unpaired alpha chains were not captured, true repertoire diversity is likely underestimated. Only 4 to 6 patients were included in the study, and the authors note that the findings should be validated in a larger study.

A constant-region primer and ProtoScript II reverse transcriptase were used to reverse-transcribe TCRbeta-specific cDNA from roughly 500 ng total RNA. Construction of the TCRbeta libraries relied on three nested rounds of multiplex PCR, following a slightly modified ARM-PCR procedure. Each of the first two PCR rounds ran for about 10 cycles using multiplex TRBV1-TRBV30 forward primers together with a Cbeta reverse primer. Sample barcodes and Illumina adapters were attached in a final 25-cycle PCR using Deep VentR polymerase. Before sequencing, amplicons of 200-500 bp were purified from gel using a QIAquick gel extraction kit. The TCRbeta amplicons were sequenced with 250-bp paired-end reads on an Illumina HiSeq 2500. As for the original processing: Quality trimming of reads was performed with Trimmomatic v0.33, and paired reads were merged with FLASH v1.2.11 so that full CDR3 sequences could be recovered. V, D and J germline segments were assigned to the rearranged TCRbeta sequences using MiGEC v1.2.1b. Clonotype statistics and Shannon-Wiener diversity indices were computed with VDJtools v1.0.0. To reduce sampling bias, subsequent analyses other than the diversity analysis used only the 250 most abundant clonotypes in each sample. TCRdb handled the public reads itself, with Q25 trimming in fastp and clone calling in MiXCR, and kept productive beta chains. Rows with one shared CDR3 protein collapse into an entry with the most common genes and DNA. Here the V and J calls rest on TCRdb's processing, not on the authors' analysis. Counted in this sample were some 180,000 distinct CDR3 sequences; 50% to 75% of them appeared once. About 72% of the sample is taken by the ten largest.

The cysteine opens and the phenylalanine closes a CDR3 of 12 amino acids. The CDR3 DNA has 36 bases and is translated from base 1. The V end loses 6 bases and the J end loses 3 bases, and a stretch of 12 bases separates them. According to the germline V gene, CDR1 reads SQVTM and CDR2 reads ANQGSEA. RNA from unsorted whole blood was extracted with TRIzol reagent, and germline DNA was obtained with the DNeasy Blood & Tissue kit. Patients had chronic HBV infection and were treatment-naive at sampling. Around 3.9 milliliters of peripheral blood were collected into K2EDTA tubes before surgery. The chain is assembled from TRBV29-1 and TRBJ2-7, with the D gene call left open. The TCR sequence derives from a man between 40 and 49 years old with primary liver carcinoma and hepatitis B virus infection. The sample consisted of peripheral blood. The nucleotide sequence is TGCAGCGTCGTCAATAATGGCTACGAGCAGTACTTC. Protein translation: CSVVNNGYEQYF.